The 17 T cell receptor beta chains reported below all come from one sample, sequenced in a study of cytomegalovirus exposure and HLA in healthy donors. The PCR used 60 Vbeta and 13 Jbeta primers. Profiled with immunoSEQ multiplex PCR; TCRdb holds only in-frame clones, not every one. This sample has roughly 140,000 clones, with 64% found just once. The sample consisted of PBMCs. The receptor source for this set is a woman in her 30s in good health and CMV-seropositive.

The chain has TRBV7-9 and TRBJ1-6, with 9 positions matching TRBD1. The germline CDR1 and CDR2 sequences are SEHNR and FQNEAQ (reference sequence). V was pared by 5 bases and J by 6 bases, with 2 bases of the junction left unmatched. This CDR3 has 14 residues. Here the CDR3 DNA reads TGTGCCAGCAGCCCGGACAGGGGTAATTCACCCCTCCACTTT. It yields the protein CASSPDRGNSPLHF.

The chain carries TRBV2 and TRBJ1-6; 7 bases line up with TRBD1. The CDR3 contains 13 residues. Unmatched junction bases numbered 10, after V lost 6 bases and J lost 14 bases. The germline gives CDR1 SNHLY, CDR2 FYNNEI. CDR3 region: CASREGQFFALHF. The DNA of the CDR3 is TGTGCCAGCAGGGAGGGACAGTTTTTTGCCCTCCACTTT.

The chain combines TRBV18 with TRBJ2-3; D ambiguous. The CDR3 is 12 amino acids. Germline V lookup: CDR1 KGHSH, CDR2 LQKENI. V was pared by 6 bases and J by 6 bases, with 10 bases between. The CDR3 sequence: CASSQMQDTQYF. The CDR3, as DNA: TGTGCCAGCTCGCAAATGCAGGATACGCAGTATTTT.

The chain's CDR3 is CASPLIQGGYTF. DNA of the CDR3: TGTGCCAGCCCCCTGATACAGGGAGGCTACACCTTC. The chain is built from TRBV2 and TRBJ1-2, with D perhaps TRBD1 (6 bases). This CDR3 is 12 amino acids long. Germline assignment: CDR1 SNHLY and CDR2 FYNNEI. With 8 bases removed from V and 8 bases from J, the gap between germline ends came to 15 bases.

DNA of the CDR3: TGTGCCAGCAGCGCGGGAAACTACAATGAGCAGTTCTTC. Amino acid sequence: CASSAGNYNEQFF. The V call is TRBV14, the J call TRBJ2-1, with D possibly matching TRBD2 (6 bases). The CDR3 covers 13 residues. CDR1 is SGHDN and CDR2 is FVKESK in the germline V gene. Trimming removed 5 bases from V and 3 bases from J, with 8 bases in between.

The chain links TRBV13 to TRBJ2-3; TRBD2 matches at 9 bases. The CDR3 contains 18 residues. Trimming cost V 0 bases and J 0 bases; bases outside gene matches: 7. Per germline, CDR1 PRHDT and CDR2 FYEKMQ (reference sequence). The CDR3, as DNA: TGTGCCAGCAGCTTAGGCATAGGGACTAGCCAAAGCACAGATACGCAGTATTTT. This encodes CASSLGIGTSQSTDTQYF.

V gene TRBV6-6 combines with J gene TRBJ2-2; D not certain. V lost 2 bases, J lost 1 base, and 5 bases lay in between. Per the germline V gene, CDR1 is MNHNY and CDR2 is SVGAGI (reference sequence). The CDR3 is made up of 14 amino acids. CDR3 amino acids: CASSYRQNTGELFF. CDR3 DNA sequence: TGTGCCAGCAGTTACCGACAGAACACCGGGGAGCTGTTTTTT.

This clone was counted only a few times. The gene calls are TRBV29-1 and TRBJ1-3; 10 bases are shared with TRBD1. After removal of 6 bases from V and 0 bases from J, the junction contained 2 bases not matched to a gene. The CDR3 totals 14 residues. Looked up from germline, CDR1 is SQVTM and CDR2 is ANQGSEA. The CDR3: CSVDRGISGNTIYF. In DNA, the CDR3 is TGCAGCGTGGACAGGGGGATCTCTGGAAACACCATATATTTT.

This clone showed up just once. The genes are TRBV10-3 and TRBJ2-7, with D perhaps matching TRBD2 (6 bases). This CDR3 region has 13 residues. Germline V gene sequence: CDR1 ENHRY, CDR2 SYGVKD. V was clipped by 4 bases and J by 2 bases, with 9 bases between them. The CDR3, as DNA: TGTGCCATCAGTGGAGGAGGGACCTACGAGCAGTACTTC. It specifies CAISGGGTYEQYF.

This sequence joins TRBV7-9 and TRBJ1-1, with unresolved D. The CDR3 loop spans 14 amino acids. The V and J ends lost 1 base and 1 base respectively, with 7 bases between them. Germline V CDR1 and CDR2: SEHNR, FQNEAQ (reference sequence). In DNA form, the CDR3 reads TGTGCCAGCAGCTTAGGGCAAGAGAACACTGAAGCTTTCTTT. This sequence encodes CASSLGQENTEAFF.

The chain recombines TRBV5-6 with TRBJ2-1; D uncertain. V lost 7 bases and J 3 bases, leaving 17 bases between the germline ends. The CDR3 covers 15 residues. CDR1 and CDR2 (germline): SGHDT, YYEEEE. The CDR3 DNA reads TGTGCCAGCCGTGGAGACTCGAGTTTCTACAATGAGCAGTTCTTC. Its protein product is CASRGDSSFYNEQFF.

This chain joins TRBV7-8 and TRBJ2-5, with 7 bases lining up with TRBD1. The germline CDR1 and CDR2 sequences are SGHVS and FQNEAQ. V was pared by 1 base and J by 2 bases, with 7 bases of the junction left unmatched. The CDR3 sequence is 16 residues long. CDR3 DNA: TGTGCCAGCAGCTTAGTCCGGACAGGCATACAAGAGACCCAGTACTTC. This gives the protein CASSLVRTGIQETQYF.

CDR3 amino acids: CASSQLSAGAFNEQFF. The DNA for the CDR3 is TGTGCCAGCAGCCAACTTTCAGCGGGGGCATTCAATGAGCAGTTCTTC. V usage is TRBV4-2 and J usage is TRBJ2-1; 8 nucleotides agree with TRBD2. The CDR3 sequence is 16 residues long. The ends lost 2 bases at V and 6 bases at J; junction bases unmatched: 9. From germline, CDR1 is LGHNA and CDR2 YNFKEQ.

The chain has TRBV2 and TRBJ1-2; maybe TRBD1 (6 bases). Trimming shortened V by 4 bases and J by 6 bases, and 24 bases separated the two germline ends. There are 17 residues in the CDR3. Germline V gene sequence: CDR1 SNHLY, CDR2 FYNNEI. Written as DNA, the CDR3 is TGTGCCAGCAGTGTGTCAGGGGTCGTTGGAATCGTGCATGGCTACACCTTC. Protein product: CASSVSGVVGIVHGYTF. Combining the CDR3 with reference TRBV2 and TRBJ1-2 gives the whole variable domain EPEVTQTPSHQVTQMGQEVILRCVPISNHLYFYWYRQILGQKVEFLVSFYNNEISEKSEIFDDQFSVERPDGSNFTLKIRSTKLEDSAMYFCASSVSGVVGIVHGYTFGSGTRLTVV.

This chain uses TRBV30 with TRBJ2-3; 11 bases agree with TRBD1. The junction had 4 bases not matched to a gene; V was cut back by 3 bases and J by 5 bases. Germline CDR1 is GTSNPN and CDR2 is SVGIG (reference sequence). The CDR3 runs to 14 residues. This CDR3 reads CAWSRDRGVDTQYF. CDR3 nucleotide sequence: TGTGCCTGGAGCCGGGACAGGGGGGTAGATACGCAGTATTTT.

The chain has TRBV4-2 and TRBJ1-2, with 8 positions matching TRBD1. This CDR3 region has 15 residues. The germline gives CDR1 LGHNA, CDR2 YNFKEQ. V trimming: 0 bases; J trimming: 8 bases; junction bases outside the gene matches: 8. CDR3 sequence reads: CASSQEQGAVGGYTF. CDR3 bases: TGTGCCAGCAGCCAAGAGCAGGGGGCGGTAGGCGGCTACACCTTC.

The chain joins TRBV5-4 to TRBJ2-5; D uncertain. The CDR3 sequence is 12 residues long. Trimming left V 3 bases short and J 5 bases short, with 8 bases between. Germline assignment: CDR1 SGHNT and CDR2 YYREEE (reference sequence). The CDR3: CASSSVEETQYF. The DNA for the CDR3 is TGTGCCAGCAGCTCCGTAGAGGAGACCCAGTACTTC.